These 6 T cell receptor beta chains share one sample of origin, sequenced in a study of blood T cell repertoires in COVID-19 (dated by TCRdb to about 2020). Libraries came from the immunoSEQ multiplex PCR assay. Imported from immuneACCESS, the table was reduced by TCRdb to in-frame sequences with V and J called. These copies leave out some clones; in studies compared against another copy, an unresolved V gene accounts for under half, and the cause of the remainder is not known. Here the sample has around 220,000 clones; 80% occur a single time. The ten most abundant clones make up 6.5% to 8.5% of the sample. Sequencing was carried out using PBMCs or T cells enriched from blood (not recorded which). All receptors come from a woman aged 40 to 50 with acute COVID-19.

The CDR3 coding sequence is TGTGCCAGCACCCTCACACAGGCCTCCGGGACCCAGTACTTC. This codes for CASTLTQASGTQYF. V is TRBV11-1 and J is TRBJ2-5; D is perhaps TRBD1 (5 bases). The CDR3 consists of 14 residues. CDR1 is SGHAT and CDR2 is FQDESV in the germline V gene (reference sequence). Trimming removed 7 bases from V and 7 bases from J, with 19 bases in between.

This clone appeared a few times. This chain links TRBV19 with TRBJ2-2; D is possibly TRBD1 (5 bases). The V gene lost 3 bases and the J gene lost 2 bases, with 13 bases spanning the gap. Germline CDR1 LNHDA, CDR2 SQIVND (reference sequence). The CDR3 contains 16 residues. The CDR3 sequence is CASSISRQINTGELFF. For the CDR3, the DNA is TGTGCCAGTAGTATCTCCAGACAGATTAACACCGGGGAGCTGTTTTTT.

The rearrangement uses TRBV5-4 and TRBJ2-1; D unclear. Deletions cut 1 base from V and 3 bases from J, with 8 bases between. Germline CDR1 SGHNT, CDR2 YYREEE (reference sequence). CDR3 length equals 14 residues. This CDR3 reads CASSLRVSYNEQFF. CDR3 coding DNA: TGTGCCAGCAGCTTGCGAGTTAGCTACAATGAGCAGTTCTTC.

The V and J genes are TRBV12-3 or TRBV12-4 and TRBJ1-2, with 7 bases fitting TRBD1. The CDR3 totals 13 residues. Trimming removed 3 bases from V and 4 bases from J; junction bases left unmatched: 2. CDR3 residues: CASSFNRGYGYTF. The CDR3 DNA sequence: TGTGCCAGCAGTTTTAACAGGGGCTATGGCTACACCTTC.

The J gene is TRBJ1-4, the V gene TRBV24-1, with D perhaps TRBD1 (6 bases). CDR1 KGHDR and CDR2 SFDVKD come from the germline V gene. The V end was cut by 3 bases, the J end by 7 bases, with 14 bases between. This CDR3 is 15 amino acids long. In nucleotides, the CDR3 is TGTGCCACCAGTGATGCCACAGGGCTAGGTGAAAAACTGTTTTTT. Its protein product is CATSDATGLGEKLFF.

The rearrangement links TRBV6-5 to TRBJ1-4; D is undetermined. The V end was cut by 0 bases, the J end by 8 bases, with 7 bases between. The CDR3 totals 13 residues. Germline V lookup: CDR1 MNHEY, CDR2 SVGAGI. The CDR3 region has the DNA TGTGCCAGCAGTTACTCGGGCGTGGAAAAACTGTTTTTT. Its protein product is CASSYSGVEKLFF.